This T cell receptor (beta chain) appears in the sequencing data of a study of cytomegalovirus exposure and HLA in healthy donors. A single count supports this clone. Its antigen is unidentified. Whole-study results and caveats: The study recorded some 160 TCR beta chains that were cytomegalovirus-associated.

A multiplex PCR was run with 60 Vbeta primers and 13 Jbeta primers. The method was immunoSEQ multiplex PCR; TCRdb's version includes in-frame clones alone and lacks a portion of them. The sample has more than 80,000 clones, 81% seen once. CDR1 and CDR2 (germline): SGHDN, FVKESK. The CDR3 extends over 17 amino acids. V gave up 3 bases and J gave up 0 bases, with 12 bases separating them. The V call is TRBV14, the J call TRBJ2-6, with no clear D. The sequencing input was PBMCs. The origin of this receptor is a girl aged 2 to 10 in good health and CMV-seropositive. CDR3 amino acids: CASSQYAHSSGANVLTF. The CDR3 nucleotides read TGTGCCAGCAGCCAGTACGCACACAGCTCTGGGGCCAACGTCCTGACTTTC.